Sequencing of this T cell receptor (beta chain) was carried out in a study of graft-versus-host responses after intestinal transplantation. Study summary: The study gave all recipients anti-thymocyte globulin induction, then tacrolimus and steroids for three to four years.

The germline V and J ends were trimmed by 5 bases and 8 bases, with 9 bases remaining between them. This CDR3 comprises 12 residues. CDR1 SEHNR and CDR2 FQNEAQ come from the germline V gene (reference sequence). Measured with immunoSEQ multiplex PCR; TCRdb has only the in-frame clones, and not every one. The repertoire holds more than 65,000 clones, 84% seen once, with nearly 0.4% in the top ten. Points on this clone: Its antigen is undetermined.

The source is a human donor who was the organ donor for an intestinal transplant. The chain uses TRBV7-9 and TRBJ1-4; D is unresolved. This specimen was unstimulated CD4+ T cells sorted from spleen or lymph node cells, taken before transplant. The CDR3 here is CASSRVGEKLFF. The CDR3 DNA sequence: TGTGCCAGCAGCCGGGTTGGCGAAAAACTGTTTTTT.